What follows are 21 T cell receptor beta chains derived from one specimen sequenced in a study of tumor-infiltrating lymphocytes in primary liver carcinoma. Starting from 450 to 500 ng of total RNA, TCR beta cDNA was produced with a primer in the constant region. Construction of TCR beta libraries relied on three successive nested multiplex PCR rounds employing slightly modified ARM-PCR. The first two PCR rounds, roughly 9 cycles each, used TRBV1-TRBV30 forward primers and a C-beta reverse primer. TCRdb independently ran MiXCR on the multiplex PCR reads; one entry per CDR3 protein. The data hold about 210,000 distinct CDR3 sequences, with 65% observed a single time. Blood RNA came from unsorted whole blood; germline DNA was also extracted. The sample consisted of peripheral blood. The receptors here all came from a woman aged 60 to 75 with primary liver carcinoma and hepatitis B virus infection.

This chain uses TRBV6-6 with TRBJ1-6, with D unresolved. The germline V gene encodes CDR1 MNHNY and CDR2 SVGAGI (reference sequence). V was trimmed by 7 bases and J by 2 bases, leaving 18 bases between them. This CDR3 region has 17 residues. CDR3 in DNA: TGTGCCAGCAACGTAAATCGCGGTAGCCCCTATAATTCACCCCTCCACTTT. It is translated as CASNVNRGSPYNSPLHF.

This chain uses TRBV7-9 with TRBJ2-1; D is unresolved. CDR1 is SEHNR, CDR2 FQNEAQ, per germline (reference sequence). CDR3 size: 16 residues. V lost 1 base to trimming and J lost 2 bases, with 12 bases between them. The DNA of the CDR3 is TGTGCCAGCAGCTTAGTGTCTGCGGCGACCTACAATGAGCAGTTCTTC. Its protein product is CASSLVSAATYNEQFF.

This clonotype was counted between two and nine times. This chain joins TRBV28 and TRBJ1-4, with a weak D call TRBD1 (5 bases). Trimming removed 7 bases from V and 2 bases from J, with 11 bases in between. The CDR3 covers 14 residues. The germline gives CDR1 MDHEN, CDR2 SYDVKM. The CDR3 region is CASMPGRTNEKLFF. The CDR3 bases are TGTGCCAGCATGCCGGGACGGACTAATGAAAAACTGTTTTTT.

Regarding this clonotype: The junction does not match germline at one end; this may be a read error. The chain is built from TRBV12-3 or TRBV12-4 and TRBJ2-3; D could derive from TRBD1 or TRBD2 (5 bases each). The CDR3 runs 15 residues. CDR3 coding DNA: TGTCCCAGCGCAAAGTGGGGCGGGAGCACAGATACGCAGTATTTT. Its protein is CPSAKWGGSTDTQYF.

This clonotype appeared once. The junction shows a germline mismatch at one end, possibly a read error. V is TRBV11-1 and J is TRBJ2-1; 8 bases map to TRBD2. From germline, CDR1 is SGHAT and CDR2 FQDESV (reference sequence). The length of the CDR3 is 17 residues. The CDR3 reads CASSFTSGPSFYSERFF. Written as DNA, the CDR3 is TGTGCCAGCAGCTTTACTAGCGGACCCTCCTTTTATTCGGAGCGGTTCTTC.

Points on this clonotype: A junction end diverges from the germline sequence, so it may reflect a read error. This CDR3 is CAISLIGKGETEYF. In DNA form, the CDR3 reads TGTGCCATCAGTCTTATCGGGAAGGGTGAGACCGAGTACTTC. This chain joins TRBV10-3 and TRBJ2-5; the D gene is possibly TRBD2 (5 bases). The length of the CDR3 is 14 residues. CDR1 is ENHRY and CDR2 is SYGVKD in the germline V gene.

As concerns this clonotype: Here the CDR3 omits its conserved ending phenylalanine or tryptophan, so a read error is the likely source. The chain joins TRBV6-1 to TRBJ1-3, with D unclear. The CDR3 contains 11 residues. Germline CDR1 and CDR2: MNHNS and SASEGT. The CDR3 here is CASTSGKTIYL. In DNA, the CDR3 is TGTGCCAGCACATCTGGAAAGACCATATATCTT.

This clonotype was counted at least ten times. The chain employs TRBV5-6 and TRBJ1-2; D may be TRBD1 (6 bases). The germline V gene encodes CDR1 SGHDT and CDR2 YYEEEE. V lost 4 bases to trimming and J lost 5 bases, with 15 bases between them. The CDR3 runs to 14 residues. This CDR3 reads CASSPLGQLYGYTF. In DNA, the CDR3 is TGTGCCAGCAGCCCGCTCGGACAGTTATATGGCTACACCTTC.

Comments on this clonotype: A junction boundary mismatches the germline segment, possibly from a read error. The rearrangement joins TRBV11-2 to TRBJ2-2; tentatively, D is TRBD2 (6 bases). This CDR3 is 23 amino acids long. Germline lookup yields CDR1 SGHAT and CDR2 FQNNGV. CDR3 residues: CASSLVPPTPGEGLLLESWELFF. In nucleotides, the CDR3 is TGTGCCAGCAGTTTAGTGCCCCCCACTCCGGGAGAGGGGTTGTTGTTGGAAAGCTGGGAGCTGTTTTTT.

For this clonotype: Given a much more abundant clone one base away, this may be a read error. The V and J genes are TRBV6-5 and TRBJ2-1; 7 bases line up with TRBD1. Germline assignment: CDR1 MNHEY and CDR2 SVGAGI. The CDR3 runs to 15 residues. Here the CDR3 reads CASKVETGANNGQFF. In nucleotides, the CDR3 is TGTGCCAGCAAAGTGGAAACAGGGGCAAACAATGGGCAGTTCTTC.

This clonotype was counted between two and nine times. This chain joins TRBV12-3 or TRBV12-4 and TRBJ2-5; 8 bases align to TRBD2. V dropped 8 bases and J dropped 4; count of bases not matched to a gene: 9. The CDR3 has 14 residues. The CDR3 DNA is TGTGCCAGCCAGGCTAATAGCGGGGTAGAGACCCAGTACTTC. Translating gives CASQANSGVETQYF.

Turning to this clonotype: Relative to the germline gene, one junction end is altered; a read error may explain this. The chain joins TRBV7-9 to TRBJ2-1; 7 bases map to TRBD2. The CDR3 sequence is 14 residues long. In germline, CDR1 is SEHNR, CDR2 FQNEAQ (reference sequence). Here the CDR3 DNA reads TGTGTCAGCAGCCTTCTAACGGGAGGTCAGGAGCAGTTCTTC. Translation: CVSSLLTGGQEQFF.

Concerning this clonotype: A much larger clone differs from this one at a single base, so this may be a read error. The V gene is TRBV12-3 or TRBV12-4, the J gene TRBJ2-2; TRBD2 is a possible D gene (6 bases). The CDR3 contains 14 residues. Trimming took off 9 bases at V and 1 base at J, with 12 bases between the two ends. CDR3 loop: CASRGGQNTGELFF. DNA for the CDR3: TGTGCCAGTAGGGGAGGACAGAACACCGGGGAGCTGTTTTTT.

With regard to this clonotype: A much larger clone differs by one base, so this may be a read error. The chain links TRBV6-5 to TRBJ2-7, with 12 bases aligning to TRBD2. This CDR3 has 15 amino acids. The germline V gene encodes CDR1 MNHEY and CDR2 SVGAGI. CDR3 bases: TGTGCCAGCAGGGTGACTAGCGGGAGCTCCTACGGGCAGTACTTC. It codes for CASRVTSGSSYGQYF.

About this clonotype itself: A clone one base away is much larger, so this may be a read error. CDR3 in DNA: TGTACCAGCAGCCGACAGGGAAGCTCCTACGAGCAGTACTTC. Amino acid sequence: CTSSRQGSSYEQYF. The gene calls are TRBV5-5 and TRBJ2-7; 7 nucleotides match TRBD1. CDR3 length: 14 residues. CDR1 and CDR2 from the germline V gene are SGHKS and YYEKEE (reference sequence).

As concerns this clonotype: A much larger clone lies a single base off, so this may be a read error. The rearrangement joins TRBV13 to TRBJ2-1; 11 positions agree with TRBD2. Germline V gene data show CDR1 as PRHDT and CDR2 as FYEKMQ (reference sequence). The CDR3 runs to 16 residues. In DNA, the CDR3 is TGTGCCAGCAGCCCTAGCGGGAGGTCGTCCTACATTGAGCAGTTCTTC. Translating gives CASSPSGRSSYIEQFF.

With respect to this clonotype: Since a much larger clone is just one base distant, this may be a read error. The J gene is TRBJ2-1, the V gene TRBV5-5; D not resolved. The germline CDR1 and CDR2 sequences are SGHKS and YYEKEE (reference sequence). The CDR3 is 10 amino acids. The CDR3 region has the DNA TGTGCCAGCAGCGTCAATGGGCAGTTCTTC. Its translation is CASSVNGQFF.

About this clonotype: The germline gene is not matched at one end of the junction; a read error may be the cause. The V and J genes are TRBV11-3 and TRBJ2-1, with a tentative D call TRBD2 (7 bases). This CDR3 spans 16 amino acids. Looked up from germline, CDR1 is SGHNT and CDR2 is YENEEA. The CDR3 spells CASSLAPAGTYNEQFF. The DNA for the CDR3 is TGTGCCAGCAGTTTAGCCCCAGCGGGGACATACAATGAGCAGTTCTTC.

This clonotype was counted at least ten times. This CDR3 is CASSQGFHREKAKNIQYF. DNA for the CDR3: TGCGCCAGCAGCCAAGGGTTTCACAGGGAGAAGGCCAAAAACATTCAGTACTTC. V gene TRBV4-1 combines with J gene TRBJ2-4; weak D call: TRBD1 (6 bases). Germline V lookup: CDR1 MGHRA, CDR2 YSYEKL. This CDR3 spans 18 amino acids. V shed 1 base and J shed 1 base, with 17 bases lying between them.

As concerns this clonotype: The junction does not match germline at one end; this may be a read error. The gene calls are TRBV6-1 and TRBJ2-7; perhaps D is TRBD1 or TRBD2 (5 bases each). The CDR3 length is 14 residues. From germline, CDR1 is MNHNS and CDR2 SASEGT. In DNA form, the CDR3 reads TGTACCAGCAGCCTCGCAGAGGGGCCCTACAAGCAGTACTTC. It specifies CTSSLAEGPYKQYF.

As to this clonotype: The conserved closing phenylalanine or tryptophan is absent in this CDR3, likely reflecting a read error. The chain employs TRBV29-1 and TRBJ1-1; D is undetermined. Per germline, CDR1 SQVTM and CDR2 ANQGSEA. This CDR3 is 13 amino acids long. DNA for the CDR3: TGCAGCGTTGCGGCCCTAGCGGCCACTAAAGCTTTCTTA. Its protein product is CSVAALAATKAFL.